This T cell receptor beta chain stems from a study of a mutant IDH1 vaccine in newly diagnosed glioma (dated by TCRdb to 2020 to 2023). A note on the overall study: Patients were given eight vaccinations, in weeks 1, 3, 5, 7, 11, 15, 19 and 23, which matched visits V03 through V10. Peripheral blood was collected at six visits: V03 (baseline), V05, V07, V10, V12 and V13. In the chemotherapy-containing groups, vaccination started alongside temozolomide cycles, whereas in patients who had radiotherapy alone it started 4-6 weeks after radiotherapy. Before enrollment, patients had received standard therapy of radiotherapy alone, temozolomide alone, or radiochemotherapy with temozolomide; most received the combination. Of the 30 or so patients who were treated, approximately 62% were male and approximately 40% were female, and the mean age was around 40 years. For exploratory analyses, longitudinal TCRB deep sequencing was carried out in 25 treated patients wherever samples were available.

Regarding this clone: Its antigen target is currently unknown. Per-nucleotide qualities are absent, and no much larger clonotype sits a single base away.

Trimming removed 2 bases from V and 4 bases from J; the gene matches leave 5 bases unexplained. From the cysteine through the phenylalanine, the CDR3 covers 14 amino acids. Here the CDR3 DNA is all that survives: 42 bases in frame from base 1. CDR1 is given as GTSNPN and CDR2 as SVGIG, both from the germline V gene (reference sequence). The time point label corresponds to: week 23, last vaccination. Each vaccine dose was 300 ug of a 20-mer mutant IDH1 peptide in Montanide, given subcutaneously with topical imiquimod. Donors had newly diagnosed WHO grade 3 or 4 IDH1-mutant astrocytomas with loss of nuclear ATRX. The samples were drawn from NOA16, a multicentre, single-arm, open-label phase I trial in Germany that tested a mutant IDH1 peptide vaccine in humans for the first time. Genomic DNA for TCRB sequencing was isolated from EDTA blood with the DNeasy Blood and Tissue Kit. Study-wide findings and limitations: PBMC samples for TCRB deep sequencing were selected based on availability. Immune responses induced by the vaccine were seen in around 93% of patients across multiple MHC alleles. Pseudoprogression seemed to be unrelated to changes in the top peripheral T cell clonotypes found by TCRB sequencing. The authors stated that sample limitations prevented analyses of patient blood samples from being reproduced.

Library preparation was by the immunoSEQ multiplex PCR assay. Following the manufacturer's protocol, the hsTCRB Kit was used to amplify rearranged TCR beta chain sequences. An Illumina MiSeq was used to sequence the TCRB libraries. The original pipeline was this. Demultiplexing, trimming and gene mapping were performed with the kit vendor's proprietary platform. As stored in TCRdb, this immuneACCESS dataset retains in-frame rearrangements with V and J assigned. A fraction of the clones does not appear; measured against another copy, unresolved V genes explain less than half of the discrepancy, and the remainder lacks a known reason. The DNA was the basis for D and trimming; V, J and clone size are from that table. Here the sample has roughly 30,000 clones; roughly 88% occur a single time. About 2.3% of the sample is taken by the ten largest.

The material was PBMCs, obtained from a glioma patient whose treatment included an IDH1 peptide vaccine. The chain uses TRBV30 and TRBJ2-5, and 9 junction bases match TRBD2. This TCR derives from a man between 35 and 55 years old with glioma. The nucleotide sequence is TGTGCCTGGAGTAGTGGCGGGGGGGGAGAGACCCAGTACTTC. Translation gives CAWSSGGGGETQYF.